A selection of T cell receptor beta chains follows, all from one sample in a study of graft-versus-host responses after intestinal transplantation. Antigens for these TCRs are unknown. The assay was immunoSEQ multiplex PCR, and TCRdb's table has in-frame clones only and misses some. The table records around 110,000 clones, just over 90% of them present only once. The sample here was unstimulated CD4+ T cells sorted from spleen or lymph node cells, taken before intestinal transplant. These receptors were taken from a human donor who received an intestinal transplant. The CDR3 runs from the conserved cysteine through the conserved F or W. Each record gives: J gene, V gene, CDR3 length, D gene, CDR3 protein, CDR3 DNA. A D gene is named only where the DNA matches it firmly.

TRBJ2-7,TRBV7-9,16,TRBD2,CASSLGERGGYGEQYF,TGTGCCAGCAGCTTGGGAGAGCGGGGGGGCTATGGCGAGCAGTACTTC
TRBJ2-3,TRBV5-3,16,NA,CARSPGDPDIRDTQYF,TGTGCCAGAAGCCCGGGGGACCCCGACATTCGGGATACGCAGTATTTT
TRBJ2-3,TRBV7-9,17,NA,CASSLGFAGRRTDTQYF,TGTGCCAGCAGCTTAGGTTTCGCGGGTCGTCGCACAGATACGCAGTATTTT
TRBJ1-1,TRBV5-4,15,NA,CASSHGQLINTEAFF,TGTGCCAGCAGCCATGGACAGCTTATAAACACTGAAGCTTTCTTT
TRBJ2-2,TRBV7-9,16,TRBD1,CASSTRQGANTGELFF,TGTGCCAGCAGCACCCGACAGGGGGCGAACACCGGGGAGCTGTTTTTT
TRBJ2-7,TRBV6-6,15,TRBD2,CASSYSIAGAGEQYF,TGTGCCAGCAGTTACTCGATAGCGGGGGCGGGGGAGCAGTACTTC
TRBJ2-5,TRBV5-1,14,TRBD2,CASSLIAGQETQYF,TGCGCCAGCAGCTTGATAGCGGGCCAAGAGACCCAGTACTTC
TRBJ1-5,TRBV7-9,15,NA,CASSSGGYSNQPQHF,TGTGCCAGCAGCTCCGGCGGGTATAGCAATCAGCCCCAGCATTTT
TRBJ2-5,TRBV5-4,14,TRBD1,CASSSRTGQETQYF,TGTGCCAGCAGCTCCCGGACAGGCCAAGAGACCCAGTACTTC
TRBJ1-3,TRBV30,14,NA,CAWSQNRAGNTIYF,TGTGCCTGGAGCCAAAACAGGGCTGGAAACACCATATATTTT
TRBJ1-2,TRBV28,14,NA,CASTKPVSPYGYTF,TGTGCCAGCACCAAACCGGTTTCACCATATGGCTACACCTTC